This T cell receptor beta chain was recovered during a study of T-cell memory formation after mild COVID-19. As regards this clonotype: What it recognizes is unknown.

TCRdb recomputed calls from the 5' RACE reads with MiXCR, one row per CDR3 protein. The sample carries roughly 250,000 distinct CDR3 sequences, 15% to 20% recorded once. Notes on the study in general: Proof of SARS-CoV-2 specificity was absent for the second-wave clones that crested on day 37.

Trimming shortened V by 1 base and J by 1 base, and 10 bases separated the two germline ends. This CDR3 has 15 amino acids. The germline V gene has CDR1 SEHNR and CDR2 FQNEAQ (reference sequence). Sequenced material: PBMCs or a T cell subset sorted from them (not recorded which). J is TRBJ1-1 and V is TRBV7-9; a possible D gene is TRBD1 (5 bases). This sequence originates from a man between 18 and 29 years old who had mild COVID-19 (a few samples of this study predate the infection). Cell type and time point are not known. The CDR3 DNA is TGTGCCAGCAGCTTAGGAGGGGATACGAACACTGAAGCTTTCTTT. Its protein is CASSLGGDTNTEAFF. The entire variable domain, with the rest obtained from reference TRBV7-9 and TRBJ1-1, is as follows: DTGVSQNPRHKITKRGQNVTFRCDPISEHNRLYWYRQTLGQGPEFLTYFQNEAQLEKSRLLSDRFSAERPKGSFSTLEIQRTEQGDSAMYLCASSLGGDTNTEAFFGQGTRLTVV.